Below are 3 T cell receptor beta chains sequenced from a single sample in a study of blood T cell repertoires in COVID-19. The table came from immunoSEQ multiplex PCR; TCRdb's copy has only in-frame clones and leaves some out. The table includes roughly 170,000 clones, roughly 81% detected once. Source material: peripheral blood. The origin of the receptors is a woman in her forties or fifties with COVID-19, enrolled during active disease.

The chain employs TRBV18 and TRBJ2-3, with a weak D call TRBD1 (6 bases). CDR3 length: 15 amino acids. Trimming stripped 4 bases from V and 0 bases from J, with 11 bases between. CDR1 is KGHSH, CDR2 LQKENI, per germline. DNA for the CDR3: TGTGCCAGCTCACAACAGGGATCTAGCACAGATACGCAGTATTTT. Translating it yields CASSQQGSSTDTQYF.

This clone came up once. J is TRBJ2-1 and V is TRBV5-4; 9 nucleotides agree with TRBD2. The germline V gene encodes CDR1 SGHNT and CDR2 YYREEE (reference sequence). The CDR3 is 15 amino acids. The ends lost 5 bases at V and 3 bases at J; junction bases unmatched: 6. In DNA form, the CDR3 reads TGTGCCAGCAGTATCGCGGGGGGGGTCTACAATGAGCAGTTCTTC. Residues: CASSIAGGVYNEQFF.

The chain links TRBV18 to TRBJ1-1; unclear D gene. This CDR3 spans 18 amino acids. V was clipped by 3 bases and J by 0 bases, with 20 bases between them. The V gene's germline CDR1 is KGHSH and CDR2 LQKENI. The CDR3 nucleotides read TGTGCCAGCTCACCCTTCGTTCGGGGAACCAGGATGAACACTGAAGCTTTCTTT. It yields the protein CASSPFVRGTRMNTEAFF. The full variable domain, with the rest looked up from reference TRBV18 and TRBJ1-1, is NAGVMQNPRHLVRRRGQEARLRCSPMKGHSHVYWYRQLPEEGLKFMVYLQKENIIDESGMPKERFSAEFPKEGPSILRIQQVVRGDSAAYFCASSPFVRGTRMNTEAFFGQGTRLTVV.